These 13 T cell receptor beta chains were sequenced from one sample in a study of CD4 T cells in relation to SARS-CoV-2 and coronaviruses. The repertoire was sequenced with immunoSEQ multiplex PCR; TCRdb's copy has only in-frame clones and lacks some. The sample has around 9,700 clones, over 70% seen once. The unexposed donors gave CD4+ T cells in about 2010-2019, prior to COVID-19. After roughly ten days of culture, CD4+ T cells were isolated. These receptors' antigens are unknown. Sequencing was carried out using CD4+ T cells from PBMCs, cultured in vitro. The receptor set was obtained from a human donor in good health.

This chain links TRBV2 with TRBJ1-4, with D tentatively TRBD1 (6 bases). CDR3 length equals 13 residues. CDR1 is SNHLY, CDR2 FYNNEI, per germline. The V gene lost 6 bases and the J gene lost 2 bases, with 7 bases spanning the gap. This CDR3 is CASSQGTNEKLFF. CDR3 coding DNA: TGTGCCAGCAGCCAGGGGACTAATGAAAAACTGTTTTTT.

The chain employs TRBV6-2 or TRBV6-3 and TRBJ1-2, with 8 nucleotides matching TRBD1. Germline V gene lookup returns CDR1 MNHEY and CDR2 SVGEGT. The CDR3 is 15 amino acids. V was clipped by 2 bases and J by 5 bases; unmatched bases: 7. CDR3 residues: CASSYAAGGQYGYTF. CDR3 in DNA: TGTGCCAGCAGTTACGCGGCAGGGGGCCAATATGGCTACACCTTC.

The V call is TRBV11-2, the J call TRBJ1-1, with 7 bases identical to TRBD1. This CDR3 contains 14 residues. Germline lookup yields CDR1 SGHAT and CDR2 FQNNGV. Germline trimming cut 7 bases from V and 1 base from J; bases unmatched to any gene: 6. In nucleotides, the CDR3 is TGTGCCAGCACCCACAGGGGCACGAACACTGAAGCTTTCTTT. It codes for CASTHRGTNTEAFF.

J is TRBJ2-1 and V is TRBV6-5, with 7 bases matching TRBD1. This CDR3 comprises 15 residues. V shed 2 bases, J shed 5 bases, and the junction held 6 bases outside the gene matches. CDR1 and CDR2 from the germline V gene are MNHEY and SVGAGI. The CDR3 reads CASSYRGLRNNEQFF. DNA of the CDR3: TGTGCCAGCAGTTACAGGGGGCTGAGGAACAATGAGCAGTTCTTC.

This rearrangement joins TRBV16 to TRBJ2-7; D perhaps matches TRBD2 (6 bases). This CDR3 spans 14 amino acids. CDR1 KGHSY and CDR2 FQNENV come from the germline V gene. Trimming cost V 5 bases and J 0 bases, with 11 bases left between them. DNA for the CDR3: TGTGCCAGCAGCATACGGGGGAACTCCTACGAGCAGTACTTC. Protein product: CASSIRGNSYEQYF.

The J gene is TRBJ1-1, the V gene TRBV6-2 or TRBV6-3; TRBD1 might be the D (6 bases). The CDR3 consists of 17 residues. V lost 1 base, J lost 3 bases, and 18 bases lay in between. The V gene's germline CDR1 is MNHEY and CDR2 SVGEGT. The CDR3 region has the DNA TGTGCCAGCAGTTACTTAGGCCCCCCGGGGGCGGACACTGAAGCTTTCTTT. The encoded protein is CASSYLGPPGADTEAFF.

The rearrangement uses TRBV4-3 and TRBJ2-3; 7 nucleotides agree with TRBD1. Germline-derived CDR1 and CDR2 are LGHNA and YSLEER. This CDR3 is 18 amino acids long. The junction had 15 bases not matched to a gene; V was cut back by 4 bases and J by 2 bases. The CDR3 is CASSLQGNYQDPTDTQYF. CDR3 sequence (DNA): TGCGCCAGCAGCCTACAGGGGAACTACCAAGACCCCACAGATACGCAGTATTTT.

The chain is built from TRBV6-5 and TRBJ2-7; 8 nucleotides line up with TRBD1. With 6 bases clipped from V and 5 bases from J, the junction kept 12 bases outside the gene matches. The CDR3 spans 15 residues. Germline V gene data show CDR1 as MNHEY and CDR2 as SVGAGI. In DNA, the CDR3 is TGTGCCAGCAGCCGAAGGGGCAGGGGGCCGGACGAGCAGTACTTC. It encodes CASSRRGRGPDEQYF.

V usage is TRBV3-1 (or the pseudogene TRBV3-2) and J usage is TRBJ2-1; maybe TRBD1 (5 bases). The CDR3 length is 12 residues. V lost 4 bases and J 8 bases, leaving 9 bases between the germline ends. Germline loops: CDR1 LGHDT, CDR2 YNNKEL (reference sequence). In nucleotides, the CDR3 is TGTGCCAGCAGCCTTAGGGGTGATGAGCAGTTCTTC. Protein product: CASSLRGDEQFF.

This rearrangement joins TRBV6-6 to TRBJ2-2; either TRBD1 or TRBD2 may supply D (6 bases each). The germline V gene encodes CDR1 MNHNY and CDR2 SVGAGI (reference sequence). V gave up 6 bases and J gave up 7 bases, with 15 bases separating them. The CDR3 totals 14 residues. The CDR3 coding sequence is TGTGCCAGCAGGCATGAAGGGGGGAACGGGGAGCTGTTTTTT. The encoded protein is CASRHEGGNGELFF.

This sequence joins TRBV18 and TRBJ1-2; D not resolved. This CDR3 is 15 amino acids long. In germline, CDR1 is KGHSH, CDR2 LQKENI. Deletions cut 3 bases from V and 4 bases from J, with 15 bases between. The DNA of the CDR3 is TGTGCCAGCTCACCGGAAGCCGGGAACCTCTATGGCTACACCTTC. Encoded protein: CASSPEAGNLYGYTF.

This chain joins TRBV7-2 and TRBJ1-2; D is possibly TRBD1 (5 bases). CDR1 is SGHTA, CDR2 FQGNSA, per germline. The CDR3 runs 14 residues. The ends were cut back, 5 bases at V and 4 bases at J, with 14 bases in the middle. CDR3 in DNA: TGTGCCAGCAGCGCCGGGAGAGGGACCTATGGCTACACCTTC. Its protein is CASSAGRGTYGYTF. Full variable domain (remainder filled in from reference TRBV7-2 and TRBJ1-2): GAGVSQSPSNKVTEKGKDVELRCDPISGHTALYWYRQSLGQGLEFLIYFQGNSAPDKSGLPSDRFSAERTGGSVSTLTIQRTQQEDSAVYLCASSAGRGTYGYTFGSGTRLTVV.

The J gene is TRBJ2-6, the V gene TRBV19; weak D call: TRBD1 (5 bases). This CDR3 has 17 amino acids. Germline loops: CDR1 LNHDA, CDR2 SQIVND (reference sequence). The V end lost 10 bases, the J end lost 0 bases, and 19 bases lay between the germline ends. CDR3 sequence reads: CATTRWGISSGANVLTF. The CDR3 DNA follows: TGTGCCACCACCAGATGGGGCATTTCCTCTGGGGCCAACGTCCTGACTTTC.